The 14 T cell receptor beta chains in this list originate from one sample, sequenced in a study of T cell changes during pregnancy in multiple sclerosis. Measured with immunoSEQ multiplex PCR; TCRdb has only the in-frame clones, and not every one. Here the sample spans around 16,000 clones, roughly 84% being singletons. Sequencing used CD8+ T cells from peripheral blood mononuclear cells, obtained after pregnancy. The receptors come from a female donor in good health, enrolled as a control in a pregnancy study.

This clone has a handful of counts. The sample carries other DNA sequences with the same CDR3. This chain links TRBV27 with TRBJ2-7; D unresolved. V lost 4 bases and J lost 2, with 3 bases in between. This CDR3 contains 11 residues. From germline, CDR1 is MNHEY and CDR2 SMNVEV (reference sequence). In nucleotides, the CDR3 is TGTGCCAGCAGTTCAACCTACGAGCAGTACTTC. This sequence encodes CASSSTYEQYF.

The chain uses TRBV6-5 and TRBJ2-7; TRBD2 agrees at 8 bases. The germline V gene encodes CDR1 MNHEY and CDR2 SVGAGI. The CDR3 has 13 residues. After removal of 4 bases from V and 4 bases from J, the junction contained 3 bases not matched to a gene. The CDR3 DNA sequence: TGTGCCAGCAGTTTGACTAGCGCTTACGAGCAGTACTTC. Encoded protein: CASSLTSAYEQYF.

The CDR3 here is CASRAGELSTDTQYF. In DNA, the CDR3 is TGCGCCAGCAGGGCGGGGGAGCTTAGCACAGATACGCAGTATTTT. V usage is TRBV5-1 and J usage is TRBJ2-3, with TRBD2 matching 7 bases. This CDR3 is built from 15 residues. The germline V gene has CDR1 SGHRS and CDR2 YFSETQ. Trimming removed 5 bases from V and 0 bases from J; junction bases left unmatched: 6.

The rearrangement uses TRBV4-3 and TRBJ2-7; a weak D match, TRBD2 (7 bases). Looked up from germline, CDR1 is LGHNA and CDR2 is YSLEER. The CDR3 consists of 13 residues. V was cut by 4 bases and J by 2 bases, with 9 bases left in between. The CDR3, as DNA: TGCGCCAGCAGCCCCGGGGGGCCCTACGAGCAGTACTTC. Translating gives CASSPGGPYEQYF.

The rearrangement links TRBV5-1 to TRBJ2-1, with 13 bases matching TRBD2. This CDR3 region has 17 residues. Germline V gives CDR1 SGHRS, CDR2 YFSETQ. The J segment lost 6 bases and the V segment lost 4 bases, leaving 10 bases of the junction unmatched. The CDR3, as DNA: TGCGCCAGCAGCCTTCGGACTAGCGGGAGTATCTCCAATGAGCAGTTCTTC. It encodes CASSLRTSGSISNEQFF.

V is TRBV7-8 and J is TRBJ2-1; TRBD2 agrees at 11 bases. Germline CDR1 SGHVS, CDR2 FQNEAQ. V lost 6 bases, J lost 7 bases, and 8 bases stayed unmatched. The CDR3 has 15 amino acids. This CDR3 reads CASRDLAGGKNEQFF. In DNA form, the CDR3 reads TGTGCCAGCAGGGACCTAGCGGGAGGTAAAAATGAGCAGTTCTTC.

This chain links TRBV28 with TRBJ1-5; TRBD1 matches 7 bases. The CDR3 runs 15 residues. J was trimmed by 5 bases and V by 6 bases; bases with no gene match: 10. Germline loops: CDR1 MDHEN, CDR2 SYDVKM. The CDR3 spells CASSPGRGLDQPQHF. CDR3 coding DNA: TGTGCCAGCAGCCCGGGCAGGGGGTTGGATCAGCCCCAGCATTTT.

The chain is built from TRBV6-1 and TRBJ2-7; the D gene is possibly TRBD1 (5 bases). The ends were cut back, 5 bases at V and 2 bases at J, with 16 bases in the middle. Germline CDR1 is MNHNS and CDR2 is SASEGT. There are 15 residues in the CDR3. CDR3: CASSTEDTATYEQYF. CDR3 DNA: TGTGCCAGCAGTACCGAGGACACAGCTACCTACGAGCAGTACTTC.

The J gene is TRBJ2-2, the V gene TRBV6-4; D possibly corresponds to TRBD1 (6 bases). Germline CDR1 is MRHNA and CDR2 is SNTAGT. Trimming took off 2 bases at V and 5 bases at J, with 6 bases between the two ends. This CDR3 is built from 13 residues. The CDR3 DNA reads TGTGCCAGCAGTGACGGACAGACCGGGGAGCTGTTTTTT. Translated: CASSDGQTGELFF.

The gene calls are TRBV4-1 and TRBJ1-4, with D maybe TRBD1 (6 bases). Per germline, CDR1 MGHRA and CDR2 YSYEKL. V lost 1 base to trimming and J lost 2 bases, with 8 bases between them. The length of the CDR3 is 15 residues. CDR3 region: CASSQVRGTNEKLFF. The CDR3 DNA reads TGCGCCAGCAGCCAAGTAAGGGGGACTAATGAAAAACTGTTTTTT.

DNA for the CDR3: TGTGCCAGCAGCCAAGGATCGTGGCAGGGGGAAGAAAAACTGTTTTTT. This translates into CASSQGSWQGEEKLFF. V is TRBV4-2 and J is TRBJ1-4; the match to TRBD1 covers 7 bases. Germline V lookup: CDR1 LGHNA, CDR2 YNFKEQ. The V segment lost 1 base and the J segment 8 bases; nucleotides outside the gene matches: 10. There are 16 residues in the CDR3.

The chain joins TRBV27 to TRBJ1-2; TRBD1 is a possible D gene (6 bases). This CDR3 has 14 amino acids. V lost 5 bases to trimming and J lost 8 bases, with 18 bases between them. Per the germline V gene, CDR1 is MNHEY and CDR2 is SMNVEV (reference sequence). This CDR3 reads CASSLSRDIRGYTF. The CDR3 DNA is TGTGCCAGCAGTCTAAGCCGGGACATAAGAGGCTACACCTTC.

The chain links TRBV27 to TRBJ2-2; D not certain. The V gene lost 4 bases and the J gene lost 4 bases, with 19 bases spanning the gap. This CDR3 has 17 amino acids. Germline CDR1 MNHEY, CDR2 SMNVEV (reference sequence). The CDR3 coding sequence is TGTGCCAGCAGTTCGCAACTTCCTATAGTCCTCACCGGGGAGCTGTTTTTT. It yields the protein CASSSQLPIVLTGELFF.

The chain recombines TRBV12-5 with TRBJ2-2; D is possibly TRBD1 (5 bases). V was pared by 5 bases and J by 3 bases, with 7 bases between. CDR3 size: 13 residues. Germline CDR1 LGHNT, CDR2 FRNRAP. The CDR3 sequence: CASGDSYTGELFF. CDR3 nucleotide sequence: TGTGCTAGTGGTGACAGCTACACCGGGGAGCTGTTTTTT.